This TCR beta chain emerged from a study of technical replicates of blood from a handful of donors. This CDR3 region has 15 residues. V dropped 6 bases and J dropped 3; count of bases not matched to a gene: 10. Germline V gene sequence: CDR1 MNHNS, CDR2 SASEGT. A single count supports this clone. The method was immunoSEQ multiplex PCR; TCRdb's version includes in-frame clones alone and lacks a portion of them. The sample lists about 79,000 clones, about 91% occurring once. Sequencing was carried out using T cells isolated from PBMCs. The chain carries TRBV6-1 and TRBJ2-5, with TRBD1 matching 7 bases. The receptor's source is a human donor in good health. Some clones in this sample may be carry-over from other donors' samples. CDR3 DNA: TGTGCCAGCAGAGATCTTGGGACAGTGAAAGAGACCCAGTACTTC. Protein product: CASRDLGTVKETQYF.